These 28 T cell receptor beta chains originate from one sample sequenced in a study of T cells in Graves' hyperthyroidism and ophthalmopathy. Amplification targeted TCR beta CDR3 regions from RNA transcripts. The primer set for the first-round RT-PCR of the TCR CDR3 was HTBI. TCRdb re-analysed the multiplex PCR reads in MiXCR, keeping a single row per CDR3 protein. The sample lists 300,000 to 400,000 distinct CDR3 sequences, 20% to 25% seen once, with roughly 52% in the top ten. Specimen: blood. These receptors all stem from a woman between 45 and 65 years old with Graves' hyperthyroidism.

The V and J genes are TRBV6-1 and TRBJ2-7, with D tentatively TRBD1 (6 bases). V lost 5 bases to trimming and J lost 0 bases, with 11 bases between them. Germline V CDR1 and CDR2: MNHNS, SASEGT. The length of the CDR3 is 14 residues. The CDR3 loop reads CASSIRQASYEQYF. The CDR3, as DNA: TGTGCCAGCAGTATTCGACAGGCCTCCTACGAGCAGTACTTC.

There are many counts of this clonotype. The J gene is TRBJ1-5, the V gene TRBV6-1; D is unclear. CDR1 is MNHNS, CDR2 SASEGT, per germline. V lost 6 bases and J lost 0, with 9 bases in between. The length of the CDR3 is 14 residues. Written as DNA, the CDR3 is TGTGCCAGCAGCCACCCCCATAGCAATCAGCCCCAGCATTTT. Protein sequence: CASSHPHSNQPQHF.

The rearrangement uses TRBV6-5 and TRBJ1-1; D gene unclear. This CDR3 has 19 residues. Germline V lookup: CDR1 MNHEY, CDR2 SVGAGI. The V gene lost 0 bases and the J gene lost 0 bases, with 20 bases spanning the gap. The CDR3 DNA reads TGTGCCAGCAGTTACTCTCTCCCGGGTTTGGTTGGGATGAACACTGAAGCTTTCTTT. This gives the protein CASSYSLPGLVGMNTEAFF.

The chain employs TRBV28 and TRBJ2-7, with 7 bases fitting TRBD1. Trimming took 5 bases from V and 0 from J; bases not matched to a gene: 10. The CDR3 is 16 amino acids. Germline CDR1 MDHEN, CDR2 SYDVKM. This CDR3 reads CASSGIRDSFSYEQYF. The CDR3 DNA reads as TGTGCCAGCAGTGGGATCCGGGACAGCTTCTCCTACGAGCAGTACTTC.

This clonotype showed up many times. DNA for the CDR3: TGTGCCAGCAAACCAGGGGGCTCTGGGGCCAACGTCCTGACTTTC. This sequence encodes CASKPGGSGANVLTF. J is TRBJ2-6 and V is TRBV28; 7 bases are a match to TRBD1. Looked up from germline, CDR1 is MDHEN and CDR2 is SYDVKM. V shed 7 bases and J 0 bases; nucleotides not matched to a gene: 3. The CDR3 is made up of 15 amino acids.

This clonotype was counted a few times. V gene TRBV19 combines with J gene TRBJ2-1; a possible D gene is TRBD1 (5 bases). The ends were cut back, 1 base at V and 6 bases at J, with 10 bases in the middle. This CDR3 comprises 14 residues. Germline V gives CDR1 LNHDA, CDR2 SQIVND (reference sequence). Here the CDR3 reads CASSIVGARNEQFF. Written as DNA, the CDR3 is TGTGCCAGTAGTATAGTTGGGGCTCGCAATGAGCAGTTCTTC.

The table lists this clonotype with a few counts. The CDR3 DNA reads TGTGCCATCAGTGGAACGCCGACAGGGACGTCGGGCTACACCTTC. Translation gives CAISGTPTGTSGYTF. V gene TRBV10-3 combines with J gene TRBJ1-2; 7 positions match TRBD1. Per the germline V gene, CDR1 is ENHRY and CDR2 is SYGVKD. With 4 bases clipped from V and 8 bases from J, the junction kept 13 bases outside the gene matches. The length of the CDR3 is 15 residues.

In DNA, the CDR3 is TGTGCCAGCAGTTGGACAGGGGCAAATCAGCCCCAGCATTTT. Its translation: CASSWTGANQPQHF. The genes are TRBV6-1 and TRBJ1-5; 9 nucleotides align to TRBD1. Germline values: CDR1 MNHNS, CDR2 SASEGT. Trimming at V came to 5 bases and at J to 4 bases, leaving 3 bases not matched to a gene. The CDR3 consists of 14 residues.

The chain recombines TRBV12-3 or TRBV12-4 with TRBJ1-2; the D gene is possibly TRBD1 (6 bases). Between the trimmed V and J ends, which lost 6 bases and 4 bases, there was a span of 18 bases. The CDR3 has 15 residues. The CDR3 sequence: CASSATRDTPYGYTF. The DNA of the CDR3 is TGTGCCAGCAGCGCCACCCGGGACACCCCCTATGGCTACACCTTC.

In its sample, this clonotype was seen a few times. This rearrangement joins TRBV9 to TRBJ2-2; possible D gene TRBD2, 6 bases. The CDR3 sequence is 15 residues long. V was shortened by 0 bases and J by 5 bases, with 11 bases between the two germline ends. Germline V gene data show CDR1 as SGDLS and CDR2 as YYNGEE. The CDR3 sequence: CASSVALARTGELFF. Written as DNA, the CDR3 is TGTGCCAGCAGCGTAGCTCTAGCGAGGACCGGGGAGCTGTTTTTT.

V and J are TRBV10-3 and TRBJ2-7; D is unclear. The germline CDR1 and CDR2 sequences are ENHRY and SYGVKD. There are 11 residues in the CDR3. Trimming shortened V by 3 bases and J by 9 bases, and 9 bases separated the two germline ends. CDR3: CAISDSWGQYF. DNA of the CDR3: TGTGCCATCAGTGATTCTTGGGGGCAGTACTTC.

This clonotype has a count of ten or more. The chain couples TRBV15 to TRBJ2-5; TRBD1 agrees at 7 bases. J gave up 0 bases and V 3 bases, and 4 bases lay outside the gene matches. CDR1 LNHNV and CDR2 YYDKDF come from the germline V gene (reference sequence). This CDR3 region has 15 residues. The CDR3 nucleotides read TGTGCCACCAGCAGCCGACAGGGAAACCAAGAGACCCAGTACTTC. This translates into CATSSRQGNQETQYF.

This clonotype was counted many times. The junction differs from germline at one of its ends, possibly a read error. This rearrangement joins TRBV20-1 to TRBJ1-1; D gene unclear. CDR1 and CDR2 (germline): DFQATT, SNEGSKA (reference sequence). CDR3 size: 13 residues. CDR3 protein: CSTREAGNTEAFF. The CDR3 DNA sequence: TGCAGTACTAGAGAGGCGGGGAACACTGAAGCTTTCTTT.

The gene calls are TRBV5-1 and TRBJ2-1, with 8 bases matching TRBD2. After removal of 6 bases from V and 6 bases from J, the junction contained 8 bases not matched to a gene. This CDR3 is 14 amino acids long. CDR1 is SGHRS and CDR2 is YFSETQ in the germline V gene. CDR3 in amino acids: CASKTSEASNEQFF. As DNA, the CDR3 is TGCGCCAGCAAGACTAGCGAGGCAAGCAATGAGCAGTTCTTC.

Many counts were recorded for this clonotype. The chain joins TRBV20-1 to TRBJ1-2; the D gene is possibly TRBD1 (5 bases). Looked up from germline, CDR1 is DFQATT and CDR2 is SNEGSKA (reference sequence). The CDR3 length is 15 residues. Trimming pared 4 bases from V and 0 bases from J, leaving 15 bases between. The CDR3 is CSATRGRGTNYGYTF. CDR3 in DNA: TGCAGTGCTACCCGAGGGAGGGGAACTAACTATGGCTACACCTTC.

Many counts were recorded for this clonotype. The chain combines TRBV28 with TRBJ2-1; 9 positions agree with TRBD1. With 6 bases clipped from V and 8 bases from J, the junction kept 8 bases outside the gene matches. The CDR3 runs to 14 residues. The V gene's germline CDR1 is MDHEN and CDR2 SYDVKM. CDR3: CASRGTGRLDEQFF. Here the CDR3 DNA reads TGTGCCAGCAGGGGGACAGGGAGGTTAGATGAGCAGTTCTTC.

In the case of this clonotype: A much larger clone is a single base away; this may be a read error. This chain connects TRBV6-2 or TRBV6-3 to TRBJ2-7; no clear D gene. The CDR3 sequence is 15 residues long. V was trimmed by 5 bases and J by 2 bases, leaving 16 bases between them. The germline V gene has CDR1 MNHEY and CDR2 SVGEGT. The CDR3 loop is CASSAPLNSAYEQYF. Here the CDR3 DNA reads TGTGCCAGCAGTGCACCCCTGAACTCAGCCTACGAGCAGTACTTC.

This clonotype has ten or more counts. V gene TRBV6-2 or TRBV6-3 combines with J gene TRBJ2-6; a possible D gene is TRBD2 (6 bases). The CDR3 extends over 15 amino acids. The V gene lost 4 bases and the J gene lost 2 bases, with 9 bases spanning the gap. Germline V gene lookup returns CDR1 MNHEY and CDR2 SVGEGT. The CDR3 region has the DNA TGTGCCAGCAGTTGGAGGGCTACTGGGGCCAACGTCCTGACTTTC. This sequence encodes CASSWRATGANVLTF.

This clonotype was detected ten times or more. This chain connects TRBV30 to TRBJ1-1; D unclear. Germline lookup yields CDR1 GTSNPN and CDR2 SVGIG (reference sequence). V was shortened by 4 bases and J by 2 bases, with 11 bases between the two germline ends. The CDR3 loop spans 13 amino acids. The CDR3 sequence: CAWKTKPNTEAFF. The CDR3 region has the DNA TGTGCCTGGAAGACAAAACCAAACACTGAAGCTTTCTTT.

In the case of this clonotype: It may be a read error: a sequence one base away is much more abundant. V is TRBV4-1 and J is TRBJ1-4; weak D call: TRBD1 (6 bases). Germline CDR1 MGHRA, CDR2 YSYEKL. The CDR3 consists of 16 residues. This CDR3 is CASSFGPGQTDEKLFF. CDR3 DNA sequence: TGCGCCAGCAGCTTCGGTCCGGGACAAACTGATGAAAAACTGTTTTTT.

J is TRBJ2-7 and V is TRBV30; 8 bases are a match to TRBD1. CDR3 length: 13 residues. The junction had 6 bases not matched to a gene; V was cut back by 4 bases and J by 4 bases. In germline, CDR1 is GTSNPN, CDR2 SVGIG (reference sequence). The CDR3 loop reads CAWKKQGGYEQYF. The CDR3 coding sequence is TGTGCCTGGAAGAAACAGGGGGGTTACGAGCAGTACTTC.

This clonotype has only a few counts. V gene TRBV20-1 combines with J gene TRBJ2-6; TRBD1 is a possible D gene (7 bases). This CDR3 is built from 17 residues. The germline gives CDR1 DFQATT, CDR2 SNEGSKA (reference sequence). V was shortened by 0 bases and J by 3 bases, with 15 bases between the two germline ends. The CDR3 DNA follows: TGCAGTGCTAGAGAACAGGGGAGGTCTGGTGGGGCCAACGTCCTGACTTTC. This gives the protein CSAREQGRSGGANVLTF.

This clonotype was picked up many times. The gene calls are TRBV10-3 and TRBJ1-5; 7 bases line up with TRBD1. The CDR3 totals 14 residues. The junction had 7 bases not matched to a gene; V was cut back by 6 bases and J by 5 bases. The germline V gene has CDR1 ENHRY and CDR2 SYGVKD. The CDR3 is CAIRAGGSDQPQHF. CDR3 nucleotide sequence: TGTGCCATCAGAGCAGGGGGATCTGATCAGCCCCAGCATTTT.

In its sample, this clonotype was seen many times. The gene calls are TRBV3-1 and TRBJ1-6; no definite D call. Germline CDR1 reads LGHDT; CDR2 reads YNNKEL (reference sequence). The CDR3 consists of 13 residues. V gave up 7 bases and J gave up 8 bases, with 12 bases separating them. The chain's CDR3 is CASTSLRDSPLHF. The CDR3 DNA is TGTGCCAGCACCTCGCTTAGAGATTCACCCCTCCACTTT. The whole variable domain, remainder taken from reference TRBV3-1 and TRBJ1-6, is DTAVSQTPKYLVTQMGNDKSIKCEQNLGHDTMYWYKQDSKKFLKIMFSYNNKELIINETVPNRFSPKSPDKAHLNLHINSLELGDSAVYFCASTSLRDSPLHFGNGTRLTVT.

This chain uses TRBV19 with TRBJ2-3; 10 positions match TRBD1. This CDR3 is 14 amino acids long. Germline V gene data show CDR1 as LNHDA and CDR2 as SQIVND (reference sequence). Unmatched junction bases numbered 5, after V lost 5 bases and J lost 6 bases. The CDR3 DNA reads TGTGCCAGTAGTGTGGGACAGGGGATCGATACGCAGTATTTT. Translation gives CASSVGQGIDTQYF. Combining the CDR3 with reference TRBV19 and TRBJ2-3 gives the whole variable domain DGGITQSPKYLFRKEGQNVTLSCEQNLNHDAMYWYRQDPGQGLRLIYYSQIVNDFQKGDIAEGYSVSREKKESFPLTVTSAQKNPTAFYLCASSVGQGIDTQYFGPGTRLTVL.

J is TRBJ2-7 and V is TRBV29-1, with 7 bases lining up with TRBD2. Germline loops: CDR1 SQVTM, CDR2 ANQGSEA. This CDR3 is 12 amino acids long. Losses at the gene ends were 4 bases for V and 5 bases for J; bases not matched to a gene: 5. CDR3 protein: CSVAGGEHEQYF. The CDR3 nucleotides are TGCAGCGTTGCTGGGGGGGAACACGAGCAGTACTTC.

The J gene is TRBJ2-7, the V gene TRBV29-1, with TRBD1 as a possible D gene (5 bases). V was clipped by 6 bases and J by 7 bases, with 16 bases between them. CDR1 is SQVTM and CDR2 is ANQGSEA in the germline V gene. The CDR3 sequence is 12 residues long. CDR3 amino acids: CSVRAGLREQYF. The DNA for the CDR3 is TGCAGCGTCAGGGCAGGGTTAAGGGAGCAGTACTTC.

This clonotype was recorded at least ten times. The chain joins TRBV18 to TRBJ1-6, with D possibly TRBD1 on 5 matching bases. The CDR3 has 13 amino acids. Germline CDR1 and CDR2: KGHSH and LQKENI. Trimming removed 4 bases at V and 8 bases at J, with 9 bases between. CDR3 residues: CASSRGFDSPLHF. The CDR3 DNA is TGTGCCAGCTCACGGGGGTTTGATTCACCCCTCCACTTT.